These 30 T cell receptor beta chains share one sample of origin, sequenced in a study of T cell responses to AZD1222 COVID-19 vaccine. Sequenced by immunoSEQ multiplex PCR; TCRdb stores in-frame clones only, minus some. The sample contains approximately 84,000 clones, roughly 85% of which appear only once. Sequenced material: peripheral blood, taken 28 days after the second AZD1222 dose. All receptors come from an adult who received the AZD1222 COVID-19 vaccine.

The V and J genes are TRBV13 and TRBJ2-7; TRBD2 matches 7 bases. Trimming at V came to 4 bases and at J to 4 bases, leaving 16 bases not matched to a gene. The CDR3 has 17 amino acids. From germline, CDR1 is PRHDT and CDR2 FYEKMQ (reference sequence). CDR3: CASSSRVSRGVIYEQYF. In DNA form, the CDR3 reads TGTGCCAGCAGCTCAAGAGTCTCCCGGGGGGTCATATACGAGCAGTACTTC.

CDR3 bases: TGTGCCAGCCTTTCCCGACAGGGCCTATATAGCAATCAGCCCCAGCATTTT. Its translation: CASLSRQGLYSNQPQHF. V usage is TRBV5-8 and J usage is TRBJ1-5, with 7 bases lining up with TRBD1. CDR3 length: 17 residues. J lost 0 bases, V lost 7 bases, and 13 bases had no gene match. Looked up from germline, CDR1 is SGHTS and CDR2 is YDEGEE.

The chain combines TRBV24-1 with TRBJ2-1; 8 bases match TRBD1. CDR3 length: 15 residues. Trimming at V came to 4 bases and at J to 8 bases, leaving 9 bases not matched to a gene. Germline CDR1 and CDR2: KGHDR and SFDVKD. The CDR3 spells CATSDTTGEGYEQFF. The CDR3 DNA follows: TGTGCCACCAGTGACACGACAGGGGAAGGGTATGAGCAGTTCTTC.

V and J are TRBV18 and TRBJ1-1; no clear D. CDR1 is KGHSH and CDR2 is LQKENI in the germline V gene. This CDR3 is built from 11 residues. V was pared by 4 bases and J by 2 bases, with 2 bases between. The CDR3 DNA sequence: TGTGCCAGCTCACGCAACACTGAAGCTTTCTTT. This codes for CASSRNTEAFF.

The DNA of the CDR3 is TGTGCCAGCAGCCCTATTTCACAGGGGATTAGCAATCAGCCCCAGCATTTT. Its translation: CASSPISQGISNQPQHF. The chain carries TRBV6-2 or TRBV6-3 and TRBJ1-5, with 7 bases identical to TRBD1. V shed 6 bases, J shed 0 bases, and the junction held 11 bases outside the gene matches. Germline CDR1 and CDR2: MNHEY and SVGEGT. This CDR3 contains 17 residues.

The J gene is TRBJ2-7, the V gene TRBV29-1; D gene uncertain. Germline V gene lookup returns CDR1 SQVTM and CDR2 ANQGSEA. V lost 7 bases and J lost 2, with 12 bases in between. This CDR3 has 12 residues. CDR3 DNA sequence: TGCAGCGCAAGGGAATCCCCCTACGAGCAGTACTTC. This codes for CSARESPYEQYF.

The genes are TRBV7-8 and TRBJ1-6, with D possibly being TRBD1 (5 bases). The ends were cut back, 8 bases at V and 8 bases at J, with 16 bases in the middle. CDR3 length equals 14 residues. The V gene's germline CDR1 is SGHVS and CDR2 FQNEAQ. The CDR3: CASRHGGWDSPLHF. The CDR3 DNA is TGTGCCAGCCGACATGGGGGGTGGGATTCACCCCTCCACTTT.

This chain joins TRBV19 and TRBJ2-7; D may be TRBD2 (5 bases). The ends were cut back, 1 base at V and 5 bases at J, with 12 bases in the middle. The V gene's germline CDR1 is LNHDA and CDR2 SQIVND (reference sequence). The CDR3 is made up of 14 amino acids. CDR3 nucleotide sequence: TGTGCCAGTAGTATAGTACTAGGGTCCCACGAGCAGTACTTC. Protein product: CASSIVLGSHEQYF.

The chain couples TRBV3-1 (or the pseudogene TRBV3-2) to TRBJ2-5, with a possible D match to TRBD1 (6 bases). Trimming cost V 1 base and J 2 bases, with 8 bases left between them. Germline assignment: CDR1 LGHDT and CDR2 YNNKEL (reference sequence). The CDR3 has 14 residues. CDR3 sequence (DNA): TGTGCCAGCAGCCAAGGGGGGCAGCAAGAGACCCAGTACTTC. Encoded protein: CASSQGGQQETQYF.

V usage is TRBV7-2 and J usage is TRBJ1-1, with 9 bases matching TRBD1. The V and J ends lost 5 bases and 4 bases, in that order; junction bases with no gene match: 8. CDR3 length: 15 residues. Germline V CDR1 and CDR2: SGHTA, FQGNSA. CDR3 coding DNA: TGTGCCAGCAGCGGGCCCGGGACAGGGAGCACTGAAGCTTTCTTT. It translates to CASSGPGTGSTEAFF.

The V call is TRBV28, the J call TRBJ1-1, with D maybe TRBD1 (5 bases). Germline CDR1 and CDR2: MDHEN and SYDVKM. The CDR3 is 14 amino acids. The V end was cut by 6 bases, the J end by 0 bases, with 11 bases between. CDR3 DNA: TGTGCCAGCAGGCGCAGACAGCTGAACACTGAAGCTTTCTTT. Protein product: CASRRRQLNTEAFF.

The chain recombines TRBV4-2 with TRBJ1-2; 10 bases align to TRBD1. The CDR3 consists of 16 residues. Germline V gene sequence: CDR1 LGHNA, CDR2 YNFKEQ. Losses at the gene ends were 2 bases for V and 4 bases for J; bases not matched to a gene: 7. The CDR3 region has the DNA TGTGCCAGCAGCCAACCGGGACAGGGGATGAGCTATGGCTACACCTTC. It yields the protein CASSQPGQGMSYGYTF.

The chain links TRBV12-3 or TRBV12-4 to TRBJ2-5; TRBD1 aligns across 7 bases. The trim removed 6 bases at V and 5 bases at J, leaving 6 bases unmatched. The CDR3 extends over 13 amino acids. CDR3 amino acids: CASRKGAGETQYF. In DNA, the CDR3 is TGTGCCAGCAGAAAGGGGGCTGGGGAGACCCAGTACTTC.

This rearrangement joins TRBV14 to TRBJ2-5; no clear D. The V gene lost 1 base and the J gene lost 5 bases, with 11 bases spanning the gap. Germline V gives CDR1 SGHDN, CDR2 FVKESK. This CDR3 contains 14 residues. The CDR3 region is CASSQGARSETQYF. CDR3 nucleotides: TGTGCCAGCAGCCAAGGCGCCAGGTCCGAGACCCAGTACTTC.

The J gene is TRBJ1-5, the V gene TRBV7-9; D not certain. The V gene's germline CDR1 is SEHNR and CDR2 FQNEAQ (reference sequence). The CDR3 consists of 14 residues. V dropped 5 bases and J dropped 5 bases, with 13 bases sitting between them. CDR3 amino acids: CASSIDGSYQPQHF. Written as DNA, the CDR3 is TGTGCCAGCAGCATCGACGGGTCGTATCAGCCCCAGCATTTT.

V usage is TRBV6-5 and J usage is TRBJ2-1; 10 positions match TRBD2. V was clipped by 7 bases and J by 7 bases; unmatched bases: 10. Germline CDR1 reads MNHEY; CDR2 reads SVGAGI. This CDR3 is built from 15 residues. The CDR3 DNA follows: TGTGCCAGCATTAGAGCGGGGGGGCGAAATAATGAGCAGTTCTTC. This gives the protein CASIRAGGRNNEQFF.

This clone was counted a single time. This chain links TRBV5-1 with TRBJ2-2; no reliable D call. In germline, CDR1 is SGHRS, CDR2 YFSETQ. This CDR3 is 14 amino acids long. V dropped 1 base and J dropped 4 bases, with 8 bases sitting between them. In DNA form, the CDR3 reads TGCGCCAGCAGCTTGTTATCGGGCACCGGGGAGCTGTTTTTT. Protein sequence: CASSLLSGTGELFF.

V and J are TRBV28 and TRBJ1-6; D gene ambiguous. In germline, CDR1 is MDHEN, CDR2 SYDVKM. V was clipped by 10 bases and J by 1 base, with 14 bases between them. This CDR3 is 15 amino acids long. The CDR3 coding sequence is TGTGCCACCAATTCCCCAGTGTCCTATAATTCACCCCTCCACTTT. As protein: CATNSPVSYNSPLHF.

This sequence joins TRBV9 and TRBJ1-2; no definite D call. Germline CDR1 and CDR2: SGDLS and YYNGEE. V lost 0 bases, J lost 7 bases, and 10 bases lay in between. This CDR3 is 13 amino acids long. CDR3 sequence: CASSVGNAGGYTF. The CDR3 nucleotides read TGTGCCAGCAGCGTAGGGAACGCCGGTGGCTACACCTTC.

J is TRBJ1-1 and V is TRBV6-5; no reliable D call. The CDR3 is 15 amino acids. Germline V gene data show CDR1 as MNHEY and CDR2 as SVGAGI. V lost 0 bases to trimming and J lost 1 base, with 9 bases between them. The CDR3 sequence: CASSYSQFRNTEAFF. The CDR3 nucleotides read TGTGCCAGCAGTTACTCCCAATTTAGGAACACTGAAGCTTTCTTT.

The count of this clone is one. This chain links TRBV28 with TRBJ2-2, with a weak D call TRBD2 (7 bases). Trimming stripped 4 bases from V and 4 bases from J, with 19 bases between. The CDR3 is 17 residues long. Germline assignment: CDR1 MDHEN and CDR2 SYDVKM. The CDR3 loop reads CASSSTPYREGTGELFF. Here the CDR3 DNA reads TGTGCCAGCAGTTCTACCCCCTACAGGGAGGGCACCGGGGAGCTGTTTTTT.

J is TRBJ1-1 and V is TRBV5-6; 7 bases fit TRBD1. The CDR3 runs to 14 residues. Germline CDR1 and CDR2: SGHDT and YYEEEE. After removal of 4 bases from V and 1 base from J, the junction contained 4 bases not matched to a gene. The CDR3 nucleotides read TGTGCCAGCAGCCGACAGGGCTGGAACACTGAAGCTTTCTTT. Protein: CASSRQGWNTEAFF.

J is TRBJ1-3 and V is TRBV19; no reliable D call. The CDR3 covers 11 residues. The germline V and J ends were trimmed by 3 bases and 9 bases, with 6 bases remaining between them. Germline V gives CDR1 LNHDA, CDR2 SQIVND (reference sequence). In nucleotides, the CDR3 is TGTGCCAGTAGTATCACCCGCACCATATATTTT. Residues: CASSITRTIYF. The whole variable domain, filled in from reference TRBV19 and TRBJ1-3, reads DGGITQSPKYLFRKEGQNVTLSCEQNLNHDAMYWYRQDPGQGLRLIYYSQIVNDFQKGDIAEGYSVSREKKESFPLTVTSAQKNPTAFYLCASSITRTIYFGEGSWLTVV.

The CDR3 is CASSITQGSATQYF. The DNA of the CDR3 is TGTGCCAGCAGTATCACCCAGGGGTCGGCAACCCAGTACTTC. The chain carries TRBV28 and TRBJ2-5, with D maybe TRBD1 (6 bases). The CDR3 sequence is 14 residues long. Trimming took 5 bases from V and 8 from J, leaving 18 bases between them. Germline CDR1 reads MDHEN; CDR2 reads SYDVKM.

V gene TRBV5-3 combines with J gene TRBJ2-2; 12 bases align to TRBD1. TRBV5-3 is filed as an ORF, its function uncertain. This CDR3 is built from 14 residues. J lost 6 bases, V lost 7 bases, and 4 bases had no gene match. CDR3 in amino acids: CARYRDRGPGELFF. As DNA, the CDR3 is TGTGCCAGATACCGGGACAGGGGGCCCGGGGAGCTGTTTTTT.

V gene TRBV2 combines with J gene TRBJ2-5, with TRBD2 as a possible D gene (5 bases). CDR1 and CDR2 from the germline V gene are SNHLY and FYNNEI. V was pared by 1 base and J by 5 bases, with 11 bases between. The CDR3 has 14 amino acids. The CDR3 DNA sequence: TGTGCCAGCAGTGAAGAGGGAGTAGGGGAGACCCAGTACTTC. This codes for CASSEEGVGETQYF.

The chain has TRBV5-1 and TRBJ2-7, with a tentative D call TRBD1 (6 bases). CDR3 length equals 13 residues. Germline V CDR1 and CDR2: SGHRS, YFSETQ. Trimming left V 0 bases short and J 6 bases short, with 10 bases between. The DNA for the CDR3 is TGCGCCAGCAGCTTGGACGCAGGGGCCGAGCAGTACTTC. This gives the protein CASSLDAGAEQYF.

The chain uses TRBV27 and TRBJ2-7, with D possibly being TRBD2 (5 bases). The V and J ends lost 2 bases and 2 bases respectively, with 10 bases between them. Per germline, CDR1 MNHEY and CDR2 SMNVEV (reference sequence). The CDR3 runs 14 residues. The CDR3 protein is CASSLGGPPYEQYF. In DNA, the CDR3 is TGTGCCAGCAGTTTAGGAGGACCCCCCTACGAGCAGTACTTC.

The chain combines TRBV9 with TRBJ1-2; D call uncertain. V lost 3 bases and J 5 bases, leaving 11 bases between the germline ends. The germline V gene encodes CDR1 SGDLS and CDR2 YYNGEE. The CDR3 contains 13 residues. CDR3 in DNA: TGTGCCAGCAGCGGAATAGAAGGATATGGCTACACCTTC. Amino acid sequence: CASSGIEGYGYTF.

The rearrangement uses TRBV6-6 and TRBJ1-5, with TRBD1 matching over 7 bases. J gave up 1 base and V 5 bases, and 8 bases lay outside the gene matches. The CDR3 spans 16 residues. CDR1 MNHNY and CDR2 SVGAGI come from the germline V gene (reference sequence). CDR3 amino acids: CASSRQGRMSNQPQHF. CDR3 in DNA: TGTGCCAGCAGTCGACAGGGTAGGATGAGCAATCAGCCCCAGCATTTT.